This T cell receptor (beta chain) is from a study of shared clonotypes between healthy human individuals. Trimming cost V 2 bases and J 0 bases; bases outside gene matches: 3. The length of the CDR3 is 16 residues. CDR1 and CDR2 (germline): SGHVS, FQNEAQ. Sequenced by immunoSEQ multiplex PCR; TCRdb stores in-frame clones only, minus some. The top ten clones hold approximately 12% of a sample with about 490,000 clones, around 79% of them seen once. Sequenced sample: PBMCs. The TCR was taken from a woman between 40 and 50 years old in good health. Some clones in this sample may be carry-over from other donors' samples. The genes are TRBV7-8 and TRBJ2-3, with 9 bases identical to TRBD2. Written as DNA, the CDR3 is TGTGCCAGCAGCTTATGGGGGACTAGCAGCACAGATACGCAGTATTTT. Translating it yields CASSLWGTSSTDTQYF.